This T cell receptor (beta chain) was documented in a study of T-cell reconstitution after alpha-beta-depleted transplantation in children listed by TCRdb under 2016. About the study as a whole: Using TCR repertoire profiling, the study followed T-cell immune reconstitution in a quantitative way in children after TCRalphabeta/CD19-depleted allogeneic hematopoietic cell transplantation. Study-wide conclusions, independent of this receptor: Hyperexpanded clone frequencies declined over subsequent months; after one year, T-cell counts and TCRbeta diversity were mostly attributed to newly produced T cells. The apparently early recovery of alphabetaT-cell counts about two months after transplant reportedly depended on only several hundred rapidly expanded clones that came from non-depleted graft cells. In some patients, the high TCRbeta diversity seen at day 60 was put down to recipient T cells and intrathymic progenitors that had survived conditioning.

The germline V gene provides CDR1 SGHTA and CDR2 FQGNSA. Unmatched junction bases come to 8, with V trimmed by 2 bases and J by 2 bases. The CDR3 covers 16 residues, taking in both the cysteine and the phenylalanine. The entry retains the CDR3 DNA only, 48 bases that are in frame from base 1. As to this clonotype: Its antigen is currently not known. No quality values exist for individual bases; no much larger clone is one base distant.

Library prep was done by PCR. TCRdb names Illumina HiSeq 2500 as the instrument used. TCR libraries were prepared with molecular barcoding, using unique molecular identifiers to normalize TCRbeta repertoire quantification. TCRdb took the public reads, trimmed them with fastp at Q25, ran MiXCR for clone calling and kept in-frame beta chains. Each record represents a unique CDR3 protein, reported with the most common genes and DNA among its rows. A total of about 540,000 distinct CDR3 sequences appear in this sample, over 25% of them only once. Together, the top ten hold approximately 39% of the sample. This sample's treatment or condition label indicates: allogeneic hematopoietic cell transplantation with graft depleted of TCRalphabeta T cells and CD19 B cells. Transplant recipients were children who received TCRalphabeta/CD19-depleted allogeneic hematopoietic cell grafts.

This TCR came from a boy under two years old with Wiskott-Aldrich syndrome, due to receive a stem cell transplant. The V gene is TRBV7-2 and the J gene is TRBJ1-1, and 7 junctional nucleotides match TRBD1. The sample was PBMCs, taken before TCRalphabeta/CD19-depleted stem cell transplant. The CDR3 region: CASSLRQGGSNTEAFF. The DNA reads TGTGCCAGCAGCTTACGGCAGGGGGGTAGTAACACTGAAGCTTTCTTT.